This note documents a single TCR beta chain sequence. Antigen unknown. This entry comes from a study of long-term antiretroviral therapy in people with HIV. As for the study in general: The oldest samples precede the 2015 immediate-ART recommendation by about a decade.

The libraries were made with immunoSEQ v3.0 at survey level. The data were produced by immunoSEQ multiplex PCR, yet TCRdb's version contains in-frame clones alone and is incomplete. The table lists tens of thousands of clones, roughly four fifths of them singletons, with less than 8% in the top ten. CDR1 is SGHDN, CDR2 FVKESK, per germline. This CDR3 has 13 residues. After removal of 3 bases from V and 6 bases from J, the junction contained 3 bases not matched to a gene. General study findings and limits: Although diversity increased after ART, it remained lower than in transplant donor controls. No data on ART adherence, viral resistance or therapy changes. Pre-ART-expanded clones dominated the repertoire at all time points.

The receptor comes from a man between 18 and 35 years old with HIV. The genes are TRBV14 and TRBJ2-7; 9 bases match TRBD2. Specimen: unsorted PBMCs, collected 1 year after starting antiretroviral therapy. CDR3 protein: CASSHGTSSEQYF. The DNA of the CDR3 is TGTGCCAGCAGCCACGGGACTAGCAGCGAGCAGTACTTC.